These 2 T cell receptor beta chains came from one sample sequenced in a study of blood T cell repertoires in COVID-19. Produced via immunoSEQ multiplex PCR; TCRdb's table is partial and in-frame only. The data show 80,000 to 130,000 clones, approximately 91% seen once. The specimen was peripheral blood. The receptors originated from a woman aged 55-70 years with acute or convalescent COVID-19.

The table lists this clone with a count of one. Here the CDR3 DNA reads TGTGCTAGTGGTTTCCCTCTCTATGGCTACACCTTC. This encodes CASGFPLYGYTF. The chain uses TRBV12-5 and TRBJ1-2; D uncertain. Germline V gives CDR1 LGHNT, CDR2 FRNRAP. The V end lost 3 bases, the J end lost 4 bases, and 6 bases lay between the germline ends. CDR3 size: 12 residues.

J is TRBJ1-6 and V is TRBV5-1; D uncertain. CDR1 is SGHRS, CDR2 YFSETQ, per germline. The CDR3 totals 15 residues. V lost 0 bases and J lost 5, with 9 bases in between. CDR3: CASSLVAGNNSPLHF. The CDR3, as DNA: TGCGCCAGCAGCTTGGTGGCAGGCAATAATTCACCCCTCCACTTT.